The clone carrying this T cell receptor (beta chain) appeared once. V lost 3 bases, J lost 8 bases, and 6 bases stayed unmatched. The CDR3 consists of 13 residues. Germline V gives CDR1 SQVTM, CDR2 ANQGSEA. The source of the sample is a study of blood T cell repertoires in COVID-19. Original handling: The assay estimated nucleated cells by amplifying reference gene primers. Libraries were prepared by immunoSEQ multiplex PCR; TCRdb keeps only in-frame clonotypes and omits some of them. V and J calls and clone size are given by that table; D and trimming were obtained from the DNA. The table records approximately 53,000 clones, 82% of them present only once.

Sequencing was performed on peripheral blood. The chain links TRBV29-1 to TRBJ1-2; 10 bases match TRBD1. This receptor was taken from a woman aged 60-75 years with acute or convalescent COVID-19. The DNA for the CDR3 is TGCAGCGTTGATCGACAGGGGGCTTGGGGCTACACCTTC. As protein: CSVDRQGAWGYTF.